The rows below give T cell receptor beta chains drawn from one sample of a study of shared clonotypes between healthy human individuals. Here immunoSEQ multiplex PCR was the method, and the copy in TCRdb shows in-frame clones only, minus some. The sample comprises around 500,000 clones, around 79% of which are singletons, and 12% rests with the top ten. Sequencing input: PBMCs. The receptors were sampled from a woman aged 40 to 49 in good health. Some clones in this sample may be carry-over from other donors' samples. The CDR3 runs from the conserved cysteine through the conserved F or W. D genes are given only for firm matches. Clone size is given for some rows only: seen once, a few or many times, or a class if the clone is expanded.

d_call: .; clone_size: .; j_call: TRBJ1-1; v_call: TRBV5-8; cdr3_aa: CASSFRQSGGTEAFF; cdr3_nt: TGTGCCAGCAGCTTTCGACAGTCCGGCGGCACTGAAGCTTTCTTT
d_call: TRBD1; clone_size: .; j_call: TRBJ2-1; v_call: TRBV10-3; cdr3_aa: CAISESAQGGNEQFF; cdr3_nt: TGTGCCATCAGTGAGTCTGCACAGGGGGGCAATGAGCAGTTCTTC
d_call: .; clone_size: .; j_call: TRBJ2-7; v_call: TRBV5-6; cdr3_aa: CASSPILTGMDEQYF; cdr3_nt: TGTGCCAGCAGCCCGATTCTGACAGGAATGGACGAGCAGTACTTC
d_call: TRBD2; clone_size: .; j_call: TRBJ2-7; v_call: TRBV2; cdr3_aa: CASTPSSGIREQYF; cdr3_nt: TGTGCCAGCACTCCGTCTAGCGGGATTCGTGAGCAGTACTTC
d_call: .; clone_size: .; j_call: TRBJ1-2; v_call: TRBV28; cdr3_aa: CASSYPGGYGYTF; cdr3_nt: TGTGCCAGCAGTTACCCCGGGGGCTATGGCTACACCTTC
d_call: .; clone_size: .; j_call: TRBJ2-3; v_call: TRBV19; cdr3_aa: CASSIGLRFWDTDTQYF; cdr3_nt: TGTGCCAGTAGTATAGGGCTGAGGTTCTGGGATACAGATACGCAGTATTTT
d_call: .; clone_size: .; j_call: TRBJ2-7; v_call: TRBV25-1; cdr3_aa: CASSGGQPPYEQYF; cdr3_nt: TGTGCCAGCAGTGGAGGACAGCCCCCCTACGAGCAGTACTTC
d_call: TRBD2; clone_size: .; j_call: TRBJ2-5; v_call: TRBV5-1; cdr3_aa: CASSTTRGGPGETQYF; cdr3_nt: TGCGCCAGCAGCACGACCCGGGGAGGGCCGGGGGAGACCCAGTACTTC
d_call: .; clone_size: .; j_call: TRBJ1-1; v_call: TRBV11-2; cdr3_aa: CASSLGGAGSEAFF; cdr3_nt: TGTGCCAGCAGCTTAGGGGGCGCTGGGTCCGAAGCTTTCTTT
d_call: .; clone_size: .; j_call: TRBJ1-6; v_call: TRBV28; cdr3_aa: CASSFSGGRYNSPLHF; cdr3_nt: TGTGCCAGCAGTTTTTCCGGGGGCCGGTATAATTCACCCCTCCACTTT
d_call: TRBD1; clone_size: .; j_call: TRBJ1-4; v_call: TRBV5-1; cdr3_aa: CASSQTGTAGEKLFF; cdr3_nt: TGCGCCAGCAGCCAGACCGGGACAGCGGGTGAAAAACTGTTTTTT
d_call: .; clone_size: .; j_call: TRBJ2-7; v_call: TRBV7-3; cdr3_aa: CASSLGDSYEQYF; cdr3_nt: TGTGCCAGCAGCTTAGGCGACTCCTACGAGCAGTACTTC
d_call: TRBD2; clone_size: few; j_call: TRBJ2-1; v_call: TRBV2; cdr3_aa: CASSVPSTSGRLYEQFF; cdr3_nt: TGTGCCAGCAGTGTCCCCTCGACTAGCGGGAGACTCTATGAGCAGTTCTTC